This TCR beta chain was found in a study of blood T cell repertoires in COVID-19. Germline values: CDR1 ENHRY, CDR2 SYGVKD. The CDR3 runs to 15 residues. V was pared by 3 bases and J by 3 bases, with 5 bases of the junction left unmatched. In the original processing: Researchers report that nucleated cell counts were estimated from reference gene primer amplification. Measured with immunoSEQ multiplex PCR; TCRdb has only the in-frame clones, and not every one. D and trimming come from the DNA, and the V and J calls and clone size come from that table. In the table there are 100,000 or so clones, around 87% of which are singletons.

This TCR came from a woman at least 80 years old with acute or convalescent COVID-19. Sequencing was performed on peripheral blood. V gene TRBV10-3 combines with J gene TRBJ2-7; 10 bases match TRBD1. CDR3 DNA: TGTGCCATCAGTGATCCGGGACAGGGGAGCTACGAGCAGTACTTC. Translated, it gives CAISDPGQGSYEQYF.